A single sample gave rise to the 6 T cell receptor beta chains below, sequenced in a study of T cell responses to AZD1222 COVID-19 vaccine. Produced via immunoSEQ multiplex PCR; TCRdb's table is partial and in-frame only. The sample carries some 110,000 clones, 80% to 90% recorded once. The sequences come from peripheral blood, collected on day 0 of AZD1222 vaccination. All receptors come from an adult in good health.

The V gene is TRBV4-1, the J gene TRBJ2-5; no clear D. Germline V CDR1 and CDR2: MGHRA, YSYEKL. The length of the CDR3 is 15 residues. V shed 2 bases and J shed 2 bases, with 12 bases lying between them. The CDR3 loop reads CASSQIVKQQETQYF. In nucleotides, the CDR3 is TGCGCCAGCAGCCAAATAGTTAAACAGCAAGAGACCCAGTACTTC.

The J gene is TRBJ1-2, the V gene TRBV11-2; D not certain. Deletions cut 2 bases from V and 2 bases from J, with 9 bases between. This CDR3 contains 14 residues. CDR1 and CDR2 from the germline V gene are SGHAT and FQNNGV. For the CDR3, the DNA is TGTGCCAGCAGCTTATCCGTTGGGAACTATGGCTACACCTTC. This translates into CASSLSVGNYGYTF.

This rearrangement joins TRBV7-3 to TRBJ1-1; possibly TRBD1 for D (5 bases). Looked up from germline, CDR1 is SGHTA and CDR2 is FQGTGA. The ends were cut back, 5 bases at V and 4 bases at J, with 11 bases in the middle. This CDR3 region has 13 residues. CDR3 nucleotides: TGTGCCAGCAGCCCCGAGAGGGGCACTGAAGCTTTCTTT. It translates to CASSPERGTEAFF. Variable domain in full (rest from reference TRBV7-3 and TRBJ1-1): GAGVSQTPSNKVTEKGKYVELRCDPISGHTALYWYRQSLGQGPEFLIYFQGTGAADDSGLPNDRFFAVRPEGSVSTLKIQRTERGDSAVYLCASSPERGTEAFFGQGTRLTVV.

This chain uses TRBV29-1 with TRBJ1-1; D gene ambiguous. Germline CDR1 is SQVTM and CDR2 is ANQGSEA. This CDR3 has 12 residues. Between the trimmed V and J ends, which lost 6 bases and 5 bases, there was a span of 13 bases. This chain's CDR3 is CSVLVGRTEAFF. The CDR3 DNA sequence: TGCAGCGTCCTGGTGGGGAGGACTGAAGCTTTCTTT.

The CDR3 region is CASSLKTKVMGYTF. CDR3 sequence (DNA): TGTGCCAGCAGCTTGAAGACAAAAGTCATGGGCTACACCTTC. The V and J genes are TRBV5-5 and TRBJ1-2; D is ambiguous. The V end was cut by 1 base, the J end by 8 bases, with 15 bases between. Germline assignment: CDR1 SGHKS and CDR2 YYEKEE (reference sequence). This CDR3 has 14 residues.

This chain connects TRBV6-5 to TRBJ2-7; 10 bases map to TRBD1. After removal of 2 bases from V and 5 bases from J, the junction contained 6 bases not matched to a gene. Germline V lookup: CDR1 MNHEY, CDR2 SVGAGI. The CDR3 has 15 residues. CDR3 sequence reads: CASSYATGGWNEQYF. The CDR3 DNA follows: TGTGCCAGCAGTTACGCGACAGGGGGCTGGAACGAGCAGTACTTC.